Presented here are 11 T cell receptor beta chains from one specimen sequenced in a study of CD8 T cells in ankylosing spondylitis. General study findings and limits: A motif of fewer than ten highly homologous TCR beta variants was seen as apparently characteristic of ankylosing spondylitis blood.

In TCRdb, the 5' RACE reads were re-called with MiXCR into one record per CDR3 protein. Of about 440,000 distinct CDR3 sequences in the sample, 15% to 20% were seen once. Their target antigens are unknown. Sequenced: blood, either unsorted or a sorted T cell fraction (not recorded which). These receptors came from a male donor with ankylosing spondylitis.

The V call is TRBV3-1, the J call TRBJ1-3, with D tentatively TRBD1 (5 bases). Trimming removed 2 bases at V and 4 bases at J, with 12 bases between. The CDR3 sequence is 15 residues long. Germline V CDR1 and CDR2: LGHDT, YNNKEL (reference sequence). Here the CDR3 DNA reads TGTGCCAGCAGCCAACCGGGACGAAAGGGAAACACCATATATTTT. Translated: CASSQPGRKGNTIYF.

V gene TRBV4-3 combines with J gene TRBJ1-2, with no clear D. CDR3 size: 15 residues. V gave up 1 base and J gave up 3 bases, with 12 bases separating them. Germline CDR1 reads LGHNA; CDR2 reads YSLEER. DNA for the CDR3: TGCGCCAGCAGCCAAGCCCCCGCCGCCGACTATGGCTACACCTTC. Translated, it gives CASSQAPAADYGYTF.

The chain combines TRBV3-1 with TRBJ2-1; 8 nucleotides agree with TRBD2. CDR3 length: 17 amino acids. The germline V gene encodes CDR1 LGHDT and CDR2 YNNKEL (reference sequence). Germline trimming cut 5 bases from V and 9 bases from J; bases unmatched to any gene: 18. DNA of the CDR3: TGTGCCAGCAGCTCCCTCCACCCACAGCGGGAGTCGATTGAGCAGTTCTTC. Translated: CASSSLHPQRESIEQFF.

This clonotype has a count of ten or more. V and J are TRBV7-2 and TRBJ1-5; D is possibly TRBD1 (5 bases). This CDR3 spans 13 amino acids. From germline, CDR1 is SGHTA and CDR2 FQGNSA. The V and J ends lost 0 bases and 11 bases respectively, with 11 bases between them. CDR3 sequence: CASSLAQGGSQHF. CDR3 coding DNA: TGTGCCAGCAGCTTAGCTCAGGGTGGGTCCCAGCATTTT.

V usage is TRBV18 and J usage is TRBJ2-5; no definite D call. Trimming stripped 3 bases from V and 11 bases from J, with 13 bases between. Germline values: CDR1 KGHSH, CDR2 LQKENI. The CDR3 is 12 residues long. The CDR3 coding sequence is TGTGCCAGCTCACCCTCCCAAGAGAATCAGTACTTC. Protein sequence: CASSPSQENQYF.

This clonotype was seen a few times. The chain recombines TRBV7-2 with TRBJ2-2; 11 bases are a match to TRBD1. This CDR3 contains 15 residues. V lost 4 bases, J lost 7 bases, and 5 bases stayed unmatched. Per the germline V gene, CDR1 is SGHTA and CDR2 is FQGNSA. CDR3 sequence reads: CASSWGTGGGGELFF. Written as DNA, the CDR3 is TGTGCCAGCAGCTGGGGGACAGGGGGAGGCGGGGAGCTGTTTTTT. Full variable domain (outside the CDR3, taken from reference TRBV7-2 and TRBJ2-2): GAGVSQSPSNKVTEKGKDVELRCDPISGHTALYWYRQSLGQGLEFLIYFQGNSAPDKSGLPSDRFSAERTGGSVSTLTIQRTQQEDSAVYLCASSWGTGGGGELFFGEGSRLTVL.

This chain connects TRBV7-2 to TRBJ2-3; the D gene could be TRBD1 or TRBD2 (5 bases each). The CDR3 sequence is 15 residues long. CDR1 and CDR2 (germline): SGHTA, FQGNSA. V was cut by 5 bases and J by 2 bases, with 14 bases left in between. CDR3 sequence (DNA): TGTGCCAGCAGCCCCGTCCCAGGGACCACAGATACGCAGTATTTT. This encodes CASSPVPGTTDTQYF.

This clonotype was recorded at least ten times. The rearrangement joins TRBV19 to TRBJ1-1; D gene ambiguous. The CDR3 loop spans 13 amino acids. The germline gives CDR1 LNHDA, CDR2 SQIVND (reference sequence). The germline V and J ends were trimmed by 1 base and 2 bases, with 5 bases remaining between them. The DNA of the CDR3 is TGTGCCAGTAGTATAGGAGGTAACACTGAAGCTTTCTTT. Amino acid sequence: CASSIGGNTEAFF.

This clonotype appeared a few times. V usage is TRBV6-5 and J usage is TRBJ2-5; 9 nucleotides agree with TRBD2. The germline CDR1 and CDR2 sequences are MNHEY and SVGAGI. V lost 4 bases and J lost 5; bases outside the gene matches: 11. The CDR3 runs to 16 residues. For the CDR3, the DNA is TGTGCCAGCAGTTCCTCCGGGACTAGCATTTTCGAGACCCAGTACTTC. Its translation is CASSSSGTSIFETQYF.

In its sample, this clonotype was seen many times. In nucleotides, the CDR3 is TGCAGCGTCGGGATTAAGAACACCGGGGAGCTGTTTTTT. It specifies CSVGIKNTGELFF. This chain connects TRBV29-1 to TRBJ2-2; D might be TRBD2 (5 bases). The CDR3 totals 13 residues. Germline CDR1 is SQVTM and CDR2 is ANQGSEA. The V end was cut by 6 bases, the J end by 1 base, with 9 bases between.

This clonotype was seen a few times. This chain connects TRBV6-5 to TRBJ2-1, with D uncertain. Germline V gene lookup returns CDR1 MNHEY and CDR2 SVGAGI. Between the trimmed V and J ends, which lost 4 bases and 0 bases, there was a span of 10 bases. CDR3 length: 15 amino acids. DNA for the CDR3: TGTGCCAGCAGTTCCCACGGTCTCTCCTACAATGAGCAGTTCTTC. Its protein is CASSSHGLSYNEQFF.